This TCR beta chain was profiled in a study of shared clonotypes between healthy human individuals. V was clipped by 4 bases and J by 6 bases; unmatched bases: 15. The CDR3 spans 17 residues. Germline V lookup: CDR1 MDHEN, CDR2 SYDVKM. In the original analysis: Without quality scores, immunoSEQ junctional reads could not be filtered like full-length reads. Assay used: immunoSEQ multiplex PCR; TCRdb lists only in-frame clones, some missing. The DNA gave D and trimming, while V, J and clone size come from that table. Found here are about 1.4 million clones, roughly 96% of them singletons; the top ten hold over 1%.

This receptor was obtained from a man under 40 in good health. Sample: naive CD4+ T cells sorted from blood. As to subset: CD45RA+ positively selected. The V gene is TRBV28, the J gene TRBJ2-1, with 7 bases identical to TRBD1. Here the CDR3 reads CASSSASTGRLGNEQFF. The CDR3 DNA reads TGTGCCAGCAGTTCAGCCTCGACAGGGCGATTGGGCAATGAGCAGTTCTTC.